The rows below give T cell receptor beta chains drawn from one sample of a study of PD-1 blockade in mismatch repair-deficient tumors. TCRdb's table, derived via immunoSEQ multiplex PCR, lists solely in-frame clones and lacks some. The sample lists 76,000 or so clones, about four fifths occurring once. The sequences come from peripheral blood, collected 44 weeks after starting pembrolizumab. These receptors were collected from an adult with mismatch repair-deficient cancer. CDR3s include the opening cysteine and the closing phenylalanine or tryptophan. The D gene is left open where the match is weak. Rows give clone size only sometimes, using once, few, many, or a class for an expanded clone.

>few|TRBV5-4|NA|TRBJ1-2|12
CASSLAGNGYTF
TGTGCCAGCAGCTTGGCAGGGAATGGCTACACCTTC
>NA|TRBV5-1|NA|TRBJ2-3|17
CASSSTRGGVLTDTQYF
TGCGCCAGCAGCTCCACCCGAGGAGGGGTGTTGACAGATACGCAGTATTTT
>NA|TRBV5-1|NA|TRBJ2-6|14
CASSEASQNNVLTF
TGCGCCAGCAGCGAGGCCAGCCAGAACAACGTCCTGACTTTC
>NA|TRBV5-1|NA|TRBJ2-3|13
CASSLSGTDTQYF
TGCGCCAGCAGCTTGAGCGGCACAGATACGCAGTATTTT
>NA|TRBV18|NA|TRBJ1-1|14
CASSPRSQNTEAFF
TGTGCCAGCTCACCGAGGTCGCAGAACACTGAAGCTTTCTTT
>few|TRBV4-2|NA|TRBJ1-3|11
CASSPGDTIYF
TGTGCCAGCAGCCCGGGGGACACCATATATTTT
>NA|TRBV7-3|NA|TRBJ2-1|13
CASSSDSHNEQFF
TGTGCCAGCAGCTCGGACTCCCACAATGAGCAGTTCTTC
>NA|TRBV7-2|NA|TRBJ2-1|14
CASSLYSTYNEQFF
TGTGCCAGCAGCCTATATAGTACCTACAATGAGCAGTTCTTC
>NA|TRBV27|NA|TRBJ2-2|15
CASSLTSRGTGELFF
TGTGCCAGCAGTTTAACTTCTAGGGGCACCGGGGAGCTGTTTTTT
>NA|TRBV5-4|NA|TRBJ2-1|14
CASSGREFYNEQFF
TGTGCCTCCTCGGGACGGGAGTTCTACAATGAGCAGTTCTTC
>NA|TRBV14|NA|TRBJ2-3|15
CASSHGIKLTDTQYF
TGTGCCAGCAGCCATGGGATTAAGCTCACAGATACGCAGTATTTT
>once|TRBV9|TRBD2|TRBJ2-3|18
CASSVGHRLAGDTDTQYF
TGTGCCAGCAGCGTAGGGCATCGACTAGCGGGCGACACAGATACGCAGTATTTT
>NA|TRBV4-1|NA|TRBJ2-2|16
CASSQDPSEVGGELFF
TGCGCCAGCAGCCAAGACCCTAGCGAAGTGGGCGGGGAGCTGTTTTTT
>NA|TRBV9|TRBD2|TRBJ2-1|16
CASSVAGLEDYNEQFF
TGTGCCAGCAGCGTAGCGGGACTAGAGGACTACAATGAGCAGTTCTTC
>NA|TRBV2|NA|TRBJ1-1|13
CASSEGPKGEAFF
TGTGCCAGCAGTGAGGGCCCAAAGGGTGAAGCTTTCTTT
>many|TRBV7-9|TRBD2|TRBJ2-1|15
CASTTGTSGYNEQFF
TGTGCCAGCACCACCGGGACTAGCGGTTACAATGAGCAGTTCTTC
>NA|TRBV7-9|NA|TRBJ2-4|15
CASSLAWGIEDIQYF
TGTGCCAGCAGCTTAGCGTGGGGGATTGAGGACATTCAGTACTTC
>few|TRBV19|NA|TRBJ1-4|15
CASKAPARAEGKLFF
TGTGCCAGTAAAGCCCCGGCCCGGGCGGAGGGAAAACTGTTTTTT
>NA|TRBV11-2|NA|TRBJ2-1|11
CASSLAREQFF
TGTGCCAGCAGCTTAGCGCGGGAGCAGTTCTTC
>NA|TRBV13|TRBD2|TRBJ2-3|16
CASSLGTSGSSDTQYF
TGTGCCAGCAGCTTAGGGACTAGCGGGAGCTCAGATACGCAGTATTTT
>NA|TRBV5-4|NA|TRBJ2-7|13
CASSLAVTDEQYF
TGTGCCAGCAGCTTGGCGGTTACCGACGAGCAGTACTTC
>once|TRBV7-9|TRBD1|TRBJ2-1|15
CASSLGDRGLDEQFF
TGTGCCAGCAGCTTAGGGGACAGGGGGCTGGATGAGCAGTTCTTC
>NA|TRBV7-2|NA|TRBJ2-7|17
CASTRPSTFLTFYEQYF
TGTGCCAGCACACGACCATCAACCTTTCTTACTTTTTACGAGCAGTACTTC
>NA|TRBV13|TRBD2|TRBJ2-1|17
CASKVLAGGGKGNEQFF
TGTGCCAGCAAAGTACTAGCGGGAGGGGGTAAAGGCAATGAGCAGTTCTTC
>NA|TRBV7-9|TRBD1|TRBJ1-2|15
CASSAYRDRGHGYTF
TGTGCCAGCAGCGCATACCGGGACAGGGGCCATGGCTACACCTTC
>NA|TRBV18|NA|TRBJ1-2|14
CASSRGDGNYGYTF
TGTGCCAGCTCACGGGGGGACGGAAACTATGGCTACACCTTC
>NA|TRBV7-3|TRBD1|TRBJ2-7|15
CASSLGQGNTYEQYF
TGTGCCAGCAGCTTGGGACAGGGCAATACCTACGAGCAGTACTTC
>once|TRBV4-1|NA|TRBJ2-1|13
CASSRESGDEQFF
TGCGCCAGCAGCCGGGAGTCGGGTGATGAGCAGTTCTTC
>few|TRBV30|NA|TRBJ1-2|12
CAWSIRDYGYTF
TGTGCCTGGAGTATCCGGGATTATGGCTACACCTTC
>NA|TRBV2|NA|TRBJ1-1|11
CASSRLAQAFF
TGTGCCAGCAGCCGGCTTGCCCAGGCTTTCTTT
>NA|TRBV7-9|NA|TRBJ1-4|15
CASSRLGGASEKLFF
TGTGCCAGCAGCCGATTGGGGGGGGCAAGTGAAAAACTGTTTTTT
>NA|TRBV11-3|TRBD2|TRBJ2-1|15
CASSQSAGPYNEQFF
TGTGCCAGCAGCCAATCAGCGGGACCCTACAATGAGCAGTTCTTC
>NA|TRBV7-2|TRBD2|TRBJ2-2|15
CASSFGLALGGELFF
TGTGCCAGCAGCTTTGGACTAGCTTTAGGCGGGGAGCTGTTTTTT
>few|TRBV19|TRBD2|TRBJ2-3|15
CASSIEAGRTDTQYF
TGTGCCAGTAGTATAGAAGCGGGACGCACAGATACGCAGTATTTT
>NA|TRBV7-2|TRBD1|TRBJ1-1|15
CASSPGQAKGTEAFF
TGTGCCAGCAGCCCCGGACAGGCGAAGGGCACTGAAGCTTTCTTT
>NA|TRBV2|NA|TRBJ1-2|12
CASSGRDYGYTF
TGTGCCAGCAGTGGAAGGGATTATGGCTACACCTTC
>NA|TRBV6-6|NA|TRBJ1-2|15
CASSYPPGPLYGYTF
TGTGCCAGCAGTTACCCCCCAGGACCTCTCTATGGCTACACCTTC
>NA|TRBV27|NA|TRBJ2-7|11
CAIGAPYEQYF
TGTGCCATCGGAGCCCCCTACGAGCAGTACTTC
>NA|TRBV6-1|NA|TRBJ2-1|12
CASSEGSGEQFF
TGTGCCAGCAGTGAAGGGAGCGGTGAGCAGTTCTTC